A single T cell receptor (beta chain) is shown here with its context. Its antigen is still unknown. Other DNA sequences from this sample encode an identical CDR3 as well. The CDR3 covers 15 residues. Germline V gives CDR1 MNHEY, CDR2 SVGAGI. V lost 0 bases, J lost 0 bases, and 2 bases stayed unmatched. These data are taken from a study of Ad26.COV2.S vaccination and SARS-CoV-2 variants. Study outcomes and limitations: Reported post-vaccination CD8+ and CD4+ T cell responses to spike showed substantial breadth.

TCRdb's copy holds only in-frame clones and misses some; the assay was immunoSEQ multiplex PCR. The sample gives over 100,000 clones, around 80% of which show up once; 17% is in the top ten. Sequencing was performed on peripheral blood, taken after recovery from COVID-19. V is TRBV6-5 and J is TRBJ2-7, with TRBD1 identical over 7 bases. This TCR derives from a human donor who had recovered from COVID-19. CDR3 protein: CASSYSTGSSYEQYF. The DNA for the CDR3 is TGTGCCAGCAGTTACTCGACAGGGAGCTCCTACGAGCAGTACTTC.